Below, 7 T cell receptor beta chains from the same sample are listed, as sequenced in a study of CXCR3-negative and CXCR3-positive naive CD8 T cells. The libraries of TRB cDNA were constructed through 5' RACE using UMI labels. From its re-call of the 5' RACE reads, TCRdb lists each CDR3 protein once, without DNA. This repertoire includes 100,000 to 150,000 distinct CDR3 sequences. Sample: naive CXCR3- CD8+ T cells from blood. Subset specified: CD45RO-CCR7+CD27+CD95- naive CD8+ T cells lacking CXCR3 (TNR3-). Every receptor here comes from a human donor in good health. Some clones in this sample may be carry-over from other donors' samples.

The chain carries TRBV7-3 and TRBJ2-3. Looked up from germline, CDR1 is SGHTA and CDR2 is FQGTGA. The CDR3 runs to 17 residues. CDR3 in amino acids: CASSLSVRLAGTDTQYF.

The rearrangement links TRBV12-3 or TRBV12-4 to TRBJ1-2. The length of the CDR3 is 15 residues. The CDR3 is CASSLNRATNYGYTF.

The chain employs TRBV14 and TRBJ2-3; TCRdb designates TRBD2, a call that cannot be tested without DNA. Germline V lookup: CDR1 SGHDN, CDR2 FVKESK. This CDR3 has 13 amino acids. This CDR3 reads CASSPMDYSTQYF.

This rearrangement joins TRBV4-1 to TRBJ1-2; there is no DNA to check the TCRdb D call of TRBD1. The CDR3 spans 17 residues. Germline V gives CDR1 MGHRA, CDR2 YSYEKL. The CDR3 region is CASSQEPPAGALGGYTF.

The chain uses TRBV5-6 and TRBJ1-5. The CDR3 is made up of 12 amino acids. Germline lookup yields CDR1 SGHDT and CDR2 YYEEEE. The CDR3: CASSFDDQPQHF.

The chain combines TRBV12-3 or TRBV12-4 with TRBJ2-7. This CDR3 contains 12 residues. CDR3 sequence reads: CASSFRRNEQYF.

This clonotype is medium-sized by frequency. The rearrangement links TRBV7-3 to TRBJ2-1; TCRdb outputs TRBD1, but without DNA this stays unchecked. CDR3 length: 13 amino acids. From germline, CDR1 is SGHTA and CDR2 FQGTGA. CDR3: CASSPPGSNEQFF.